The clone carrying this TCR beta chain is a singleton in its sample. Data came from immunoSEQ multiplex PCR; TCRdb stores just in-frame clones and leaves some out. Found here are approximately 180,000 clones, 78% of them singletons; the top ten hold about 18%. The data stem from a study of blood T cell repertoires in COVID-19. Participants' reported clinical history set cohort assignment. The CDR3 is 15 residues long. V was pared by 5 bases and J by 4 bases, with 16 bases between. The germline V gene has CDR1 SGHTA and CDR2 FQGNSA. V usage is TRBV7-2 and J usage is TRBJ2-3, with D possibly TRBD2 on 5 matching bases. The clonotype was recovered from a woman aged 45-65 years who had recovered from COVID-19. The material sequenced was PBMCs or T cells enriched from blood (not recorded which). CDR3: CASSPQSGSADTQYF. CDR3 nucleotides: TGTGCCAGCAGCCCACAGTCGGGGAGCGCAGATACGCAGTATTTT. Complete variable domain (other parts from reference TRBV7-2 and TRBJ2-3): GAGVSQSPSNKVTEKGKDVELRCDPISGHTALYWYRQSLGQGLEFLIYFQGNSAPDKSGLPSDRFSAERTGGSVSTLTIQRTQQEDSAVYLCASSPQSGSADTQYFGPGTRLTVL.